This T cell receptor beta chain was observed in a study of blood T cell repertoires in COVID-19. This CDR3 spans 13 amino acids. V was clipped by 5 bases and J by 9 bases; unmatched bases: 7. Germline CDR1 LNHNV, CDR2 YYDKDF (reference sequence). The protocol was immunoSEQ multiplex PCR, while the TCRdb copy is restricted to in-frame clones and leaves out a portion. The sample lists over 100,000 clones; around four fifths were seen once. This sequence originates from a woman aged 60-70 years with acute or convalescent COVID-19. Sequencing was done on a sample of peripheral blood. The chain employs TRBV15 and TRBJ2-1, with 7 bases aligning to TRBD1. This CDR3 reads CATSRGQIGEQFF. The CDR3 DNA follows: TGTGCCACCAGCCGGGGACAGATCGGTGAGCAGTTCTTC.